The T cell receptor beta chain under discussion was sequenced for a study of beta chain features in type 1 diabetes. General study points: For Type 1 diabetes patients, all four CD4+ subsets carried TCRB CDR3s that were moderately but significantly shorter. VDJ junctions from patients with type 1 diabetes contained fewer insertions and more deletions.

V was trimmed by 1 base and J by 0 bases, leaving 9 bases between them. Germline V CDR1 and CDR2: LGHNA, YNFKEQ. The CDR3 is made up of 15 amino acids. The authors reverse transcribed all of the isolated RNA, so sequencing captured expressed TCRB transcripts. About 3.57 million reads were obtained on average from naive, central memory and regulatory T cell samples. The method was immunoSEQ multiplex PCR; TCRdb's version includes in-frame clones alone and lacks a portion of them. This table holds about 160,000 clones, about 8.3% found once. This clone was detected only a few times. Its antigen remains unknown.

The source of this sequence is a woman aged 18-35 years with type 1 diabetes. The sequenced sample consisted of central memory CD4+ T cells from blood. The rearrangement uses TRBV4-2 and TRBJ1-1; D is uncertain. The CDR3 is CASSQAVSLNTEAFF. CDR3 sequence (DNA): TGTGCCAGCAGCCAAGCGGTATCTTTGAACACTGAAGCTTTCTTT.